A selection of T cell receptor beta chains follows, all from one sample in a study of blood T cells in healthy people across ages. Via MiXCR, TCRdb re-called the 5' RACE reads, giving one row per CDR3 protein. The sample holds about a million distinct CDR3 sequences, roughly half seen once. The sample was blood. These receptors were obtained from an older woman in good health. Each CDR3 is given with its conserved first and last residue. Each record gives: J gene, clone size, CDR3 length, V gene, D gene, CDR3 protein, CDR3 DNA. The D gene is left open where the match is weak. A clone size is listed for some rows: how often the clone was seen (once, few, many), or a class if it is expanded.

j_gene: TRBJ2-7; abundance: .; len: 17; v_gene: TRBV3-1; d_gene: .; CDR3aa: CASSPFPTEGGYYEQYF; CDR3nt: TGTGCCAGCAGCCCCTTCCCGACTGAGGGGGGCTACTACGAGCAGTACTTC
j_gene: TRBJ2-7; abundance: .; len: 14; v_gene: TRBV3-1; d_gene: .; CDR3aa: CASSYRDGSCEQYF; CDR3nt: TGTGCCAGCAGCTACAGGGACGGGTCTTGTGAGCAGTACTTC
j_gene: TRBJ2-6; abundance: .; len: 14; v_gene: TRBV10-3; d_gene: .; CDR3aa: CAISESTLSNVLTF; CDR3nt: TGTGCCATCAGTGAGTCGACATTGTCCAACGTCCTGACTTTC
j_gene: TRBJ1-5; abundance: .; len: 14; v_gene: TRBV6-5; d_gene: .; CDR3aa: CASSRQLSNQPQHF; CDR3nt: TGTGCCAGCAGTCGGCAGCTTAGCAATCAGCCCCAGCATTTT
j_gene: TRBJ2-7; abundance: .; len: 15; v_gene: TRBV4-2; d_gene: .; CDR3aa: CASSPNRDTYNEQYF; CDR3nt: TGTGCCAGCAGCCCGAACCGGGACACATACAATGAGCAGTACTTC
j_gene: TRBJ2-7; abundance: once; len: 13; v_gene: TRBV28; d_gene: .; CDR3aa: CASSLDSHYEQYF; CDR3nt: TGTGCCAGCAGTTTGGACAGCCATTACGAGCAGTACTTC
j_gene: TRBJ2-2; abundance: .; len: 13; v_gene: TRBV29-1; d_gene: .; CDR3aa: CSVVGGGTGELFF; CDR3nt: TGCAGCGTTGTCGGGGGCGGCACCGGGGAGCTGTTTTTT
j_gene: TRBJ2-1; abundance: .; len: 14; v_gene: TRBV12-3/TRBV12-4; d_gene: .; CDR3aa: CASSFVARYGEQFF; CDR3nt: TGTGCCAGCAGTTTTGTTGCCAGGTATGGTGAGCAGTTCTTC
j_gene: TRBJ2-7; abundance: .; len: 14; v_gene: TRBV21-1; d_gene: .; CDR3aa: CASSKNQTPYEQYF; CDR3nt: TGTGCCAGCAGCAAAAACCAGACACCTTACGAGCAGTACTTC
j_gene: TRBJ2-5; abundance: .; len: 14; v_gene: TRBV7-3; d_gene: TRBD2; CDR3aa: CANSLLGGGETQYF; CDR3nt: TGTGCCAACAGCTTACTTGGCGGGGGAGAGACCCAGTACTTC
j_gene: TRBJ2-7; abundance: .; len: 17; v_gene: TRBV4-2; d_gene: .; CDR3aa: CASSQVLIRDQPYEQYF; CDR3nt: TGTGCCAGCAGCCAGGTCCTTATACGGGACCAACCCTACGAGCAGTACTTC
j_gene: TRBJ2-3; abundance: .; len: 15; v_gene: TRBV30; d_gene: .; CDR3aa: CAWSLGGSGADTQYF; CDR3nt: TGTGCCTGGAGCCTTGGGGGTTCAGGTGCAGATACGCAGTATTTT
j_gene: TRBJ1-5; abundance: few; len: 15; v_gene: TRBV12-3/TRBV12-4; d_gene: .; CDR3aa: CASSLLEGWNQPQHF; CDR3nt: TGTGCCAGCAGTTTGTTGGAGGGGTGGAATCAGCCCCAGCATTTT
j_gene: TRBJ2-3; abundance: few; len: 15; v_gene: TRBV10-3; d_gene: .; CDR3aa: CAIEQGGGSTDTQYF; CDR3nt: TGTGCCATCGAACAGGGCGGGGGAAGCACAGATACGCAGTATTTT
j_gene: TRBJ1-2; abundance: .; len: 16; v_gene: TRBV7-2; d_gene: .; CDR3aa: CASSLFAGGTSYGYTF; CDR3nt: TGTGCCAGCAGCTTATTCGCCGGGGGGACTTCTTATGGCTACACCTTC
j_gene: TRBJ2-5; abundance: .; len: 12; v_gene: TRBV10-3; d_gene: .; CDR3aa: CAISVSGGEQYF; CDR3nt: TGTGCCATCAGTGTTAGCGGCGGTGAGCAGTACTTC
j_gene: TRBJ2-5; abundance: .; len: 13; v_gene: TRBV24-1; d_gene: .; CDR3aa: CATSPGGEETQYF; CDR3nt: TGTGCCACCAGCCCCGGGGGAGAAGAGACCCAGTACTTC
j_gene: TRBJ2-7; abundance: .; len: 15; v_gene: TRBV5-1; d_gene: .; CDR3aa: CASSWEPMERYEQYF; CDR3nt: TGCGCCAGCAGCTGGGAACCCATGGAGCGCTACGAGCAGTACTTC
j_gene: TRBJ2-7; abundance: few; len: 14; v_gene: TRBV20-1; d_gene: .; CDR3aa: CSARDTGKAYEQYF; CDR3nt: TGCAGTGCTAGAGATACAGGGAAAGCCTACGAGCAGTACTTC
j_gene: TRBJ2-5; abundance: .; len: 15; v_gene: TRBV11-2; d_gene: .; CDR3aa: CASGFLAAPQETQYF; CDR3nt: TGTGCCAGCGGCTTCCTGGCAGCGCCCCAAGAGACCCAGTACTTC